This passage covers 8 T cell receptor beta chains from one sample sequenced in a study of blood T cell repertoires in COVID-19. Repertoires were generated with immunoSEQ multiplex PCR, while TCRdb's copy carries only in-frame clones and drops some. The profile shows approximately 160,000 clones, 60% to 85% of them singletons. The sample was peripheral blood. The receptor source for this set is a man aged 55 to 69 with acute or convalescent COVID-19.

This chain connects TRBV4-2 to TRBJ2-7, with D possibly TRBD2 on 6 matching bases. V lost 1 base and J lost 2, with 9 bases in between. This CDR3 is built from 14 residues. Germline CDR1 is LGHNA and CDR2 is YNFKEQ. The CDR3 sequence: CASSQVGGTYEQYF. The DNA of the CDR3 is TGTGCCAGCAGCCAAGTCGGGGGAACCTACGAGCAGTACTTC.

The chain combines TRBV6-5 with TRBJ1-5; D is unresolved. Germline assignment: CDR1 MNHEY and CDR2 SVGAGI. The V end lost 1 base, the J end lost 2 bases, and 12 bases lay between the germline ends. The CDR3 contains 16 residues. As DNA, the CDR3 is TGTGCCAGCAGTTACTTTGGAGGGAGTGGCAATCAGCCCCAGCATTTT. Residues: CASSYFGGSGNQPQHF.

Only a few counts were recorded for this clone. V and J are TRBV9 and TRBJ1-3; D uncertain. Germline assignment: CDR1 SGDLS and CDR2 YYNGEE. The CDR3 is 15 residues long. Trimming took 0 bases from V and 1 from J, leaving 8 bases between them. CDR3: CASSVAPRSGNTIYF. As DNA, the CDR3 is TGTGCCAGCAGCGTAGCTCCCAGGTCTGGAAACACCATATATTTT.

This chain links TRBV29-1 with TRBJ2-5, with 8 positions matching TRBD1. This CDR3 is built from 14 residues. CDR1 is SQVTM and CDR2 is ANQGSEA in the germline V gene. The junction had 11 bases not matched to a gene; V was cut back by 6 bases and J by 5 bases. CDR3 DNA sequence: TGCAGCGTCAACCCTCGACAGGGGAAGGAGACCCAGTACTTC. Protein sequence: CSVNPRQGKETQYF.

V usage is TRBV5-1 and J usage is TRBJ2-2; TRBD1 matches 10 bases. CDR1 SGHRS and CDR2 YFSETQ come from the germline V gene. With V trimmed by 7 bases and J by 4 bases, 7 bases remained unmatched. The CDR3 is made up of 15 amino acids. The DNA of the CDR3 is TGCGCCAGCTCCGGGACAGGGGTCGGCACCGGGGAGCTGTTTTTT. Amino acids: CASSGTGVGTGELFF.

The CDR3, as DNA: TGTGCCAGCAGCTTAGCTGTAGTGGGGGGGCGTTCAGATACGCAGTATTTT. It codes for CASSLAVVGGRSDTQYF. The rearrangement joins TRBV7-2 to TRBJ2-3; D might be TRBD2 (7 bases). The V gene's germline CDR1 is SGHTA and CDR2 FQGNSA. V lost 0 bases and J 4 bases, leaving 17 bases between the germline ends. The CDR3 is 17 amino acids.

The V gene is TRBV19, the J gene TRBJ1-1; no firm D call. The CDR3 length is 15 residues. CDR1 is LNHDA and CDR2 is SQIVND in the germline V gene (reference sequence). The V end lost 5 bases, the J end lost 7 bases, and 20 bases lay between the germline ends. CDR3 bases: TGTGCCAGTAGTCCTTTCCCCCAACCACCCGGTGAAGCTTTCTTT. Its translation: CASSPFPQPPGEAFF.

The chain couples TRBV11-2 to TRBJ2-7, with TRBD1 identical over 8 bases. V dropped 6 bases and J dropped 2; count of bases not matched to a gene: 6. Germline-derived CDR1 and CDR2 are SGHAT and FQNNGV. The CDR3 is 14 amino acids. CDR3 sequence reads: CASRAGQGAYEQYF. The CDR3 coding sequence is TGTGCCAGCAGAGCCGGACAGGGAGCCTACGAGCAGTACTTC.